Presented here are 26 T cell receptor beta chains from one specimen sequenced in a study of neurological immune-mediated disorders. TCRdb fed the 5' RACE reads into MiXCR, producing one record per CDR3 protein. Of tens of thousands of distinct CDR3 sequences detected, about 12% appear once; the ten largest clones hold roughly 10%. The sample was PBMCs. All receptors come from a woman aged 60-75 years with HTLV-1-associated myelopathy (HAM/TSP).

This clonotype was observed many times. This chain links TRBV9 with TRBJ1-1; 8 bases line up with TRBD1. V was clipped by 3 bases and J by 3 bases; unmatched bases: 1. This CDR3 region has 13 residues. Germline V CDR1 and CDR2: SGDLS, YYNGEE. The DNA for the CDR3 is TGTGCCAGCAGCGAACAGGGGGACACTGAAGCTTTCTTT. It specifies CASSEQGDTEAFF.

This clonotype was counted at least ten times. The chain recombines TRBV20-1 with TRBJ2-3; 10 bases align to TRBD2. The CDR3 consists of 16 residues. Germline-derived CDR1 and CDR2 are DFQATT and SNEGSKA (reference sequence). Losses at the gene ends were 7 bases for V and 5 bases for J; bases not matched to a gene: 15. CDR3 sequence (DNA): TGCAGTGGTCCGTTTTCTAGCGGGAGTCGCGTAGATACGCAGTATTTT. This translates into CSGPFSSGSRVDTQYF.

This clonotype occurred many times. Here the CDR3 reads CASSVIAGPLTGELFF. As DNA, the CDR3 is TGTGCCAGCAGTGTTATAGCGGGGCCCTTAACCGGGGAGCTGTTTTTT. The gene calls are TRBV12-3 or TRBV12-4 and TRBJ2-2, with 8 positions matching TRBD2. Trimming removed 5 bases from V and 5 bases from J; junction bases left unmatched: 10. This CDR3 is 16 amino acids long.

There are many counts of this clonotype. The chain joins TRBV7-6 to TRBJ2-7, with 9 bases that match TRBD2. CDR1 and CDR2 from the germline V gene are SGHVS and FNYEAQ. Unmatched junction bases numbered 2, after V lost 5 bases and J lost 6 bases. CDR3 length equals 12 residues. This CDR3 is CASSLSGSEQYF. For the CDR3, the DNA is TGTGCCAGCAGCCTTAGCGGGAGCGAGCAGTACTTC.

The sample holds many counts of this clonotype. This rearrangement joins TRBV12-5 to TRBJ2-7, with D unresolved. The ends were cut back, 7 bases at V and 8 bases at J, with 12 bases in the middle. The CDR3 is 11 amino acids. The germline CDR1 and CDR2 sequences are LGHNT and FRNRAP. CDR3 nucleotide sequence: TGTGCTAGTGCAGCCGATGGGCAGCAGTACTTC. Residues: CASAADGQQYF.

This clonotype was counted ten times or more. V and J are TRBV11-2 and TRBJ2-7, with TRBD1 as a possible D gene (5 bases). Germline CDR1 reads SGHAT; CDR2 reads FQNNGV. The germline V and J ends were trimmed by 3 bases and 3 bases, with 9 bases remaining between them. CDR3 length: 13 amino acids. The CDR3 loop reads CASSFGQGYEQYF. DNA for the CDR3: TGTGCCAGCAGCTTCGGCCAGGGCTACGAGCAGTACTTC. The whole variable domain, filled in from reference TRBV11-2 and TRBJ2-7, reads EAGVAQSPRYKIIEKRQSVAFWCNPISGHATLYWYQQILGQGPKLLIQFQNNGVVDDSQLPKDRFSAERLKGVDSTLKIQPAKLEDSAVYLCASSFGQGYEQYFGPGTRLTVT.

Ten or more counts support this clonotype. This sequence joins TRBV10-3 and TRBJ2-4; a weak D match, TRBD1 (6 bases). The length of the CDR3 is 15 residues. V was pared by 3 bases and J by 1 base, with 10 bases between. In germline, CDR1 is ENHRY, CDR2 SYGVKD. The CDR3 region is CAISEFDRAKNIQYF. The CDR3 DNA is TGTGCCATCAGTGAATTCGACAGGGCCAAAAACATTCAGTACTTC.

This clonotype was seen many times. The V gene is TRBV15, the J gene TRBJ2-1; D not certain. Trimming pared 0 bases from V and 7 bases from J, leaving 13 bases between. The length of the CDR3 is 15 residues. Germline CDR1 and CDR2: LNHNV and YYDKDF (reference sequence). CDR3 amino acids: CATSRDRSEVNEQFF. Written as DNA, the CDR3 is TGTGCCACCAGCAGAGATCGGTCAGAGGTTAATGAGCAGTTCTTC.

This clonotype appeared many times. The genes are TRBV4-2 and TRBJ2-6; D not certain. Trimming took 0 bases from V and 0 from J, leaving 12 bases between them. The CDR3 consists of 18 residues. CDR1 is LGHNA and CDR2 is YNFKEQ in the germline V gene. CDR3 in DNA: TGTGCCAGCAGCCAAGATTCAGGTACTTACTCTGGGGCCAACGTCCTGACTTTC. Its protein product is CASSQDSGTYSGANVLTF.

In this sample, this clonotype turned up many times. The chain carries TRBV5-5 and TRBJ2-1, with 8 positions matching TRBD2. The CDR3 contains 19 residues. V gave up 0 bases and J gave up 2 bases; unmatched junction bases: 13. CDR1 and CDR2 from the germline V gene are SGHKS and YYEKEE (reference sequence). The CDR3 DNA sequence: TGTGCCAGCAGCTTGGAAGTTTTCGAGCGGGAGAGACCCTACAATGAGCAGTTCTTC. Its translation: CASSLEVFERERPYNEQFF.

This clonotype was detected ten times or more. The rearrangement uses TRBV10-3 and TRBJ1-1; possibly TRBD1 for D (6 bases). Germline V lookup: CDR1 ENHRY, CDR2 SYGVKD. Trimming took 8 bases from V and 1 from J, leaving 11 bases between them. The CDR3 is 13 residues long. CDR3 amino acids: CAIGAQGNTEAFF. The CDR3 coding sequence is TGTGCCATCGGCGCACAGGGGAACACTGAAGCTTTCTTT.

The chain joins TRBV4-2 to TRBJ2-3; D gene uncertain. V dropped 0 bases and J dropped 5 bases, with 9 bases sitting between them. The CDR3 has 14 residues. Germline values: CDR1 LGHNA, CDR2 YNFKEQ. CDR3 protein: CASSQDPGEDTQYF. CDR3 sequence (DNA): TGTGCCAGCAGCCAAGATCCCGGAGAAGATACGCAGTATTTT.

This clonotype was observed many times. This chain joins TRBV5-1 and TRBJ2-7; 7 nucleotides agree with TRBD1. This CDR3 has 14 residues. Germline V CDR1 and CDR2: SGHRS, YFSETQ. V shed 2 bases and J 2 bases; nucleotides not matched to a gene: 4. The CDR3 nucleotides are TGCGCCAGCAGCTTCACCGGGACAGCCTACGAGCAGTACTTC. Translating gives CASSFTGTAYEQYF.

This clonotype was counted at least ten times. The V and J genes are TRBV3-1 and TRBJ1-5; D not certain. The CDR3 is 15 residues long. Germline CDR1 reads LGHDT; CDR2 reads YNNKEL (reference sequence). The V end was cut by 1 base, the J end by 1 base, with 8 bases between. CDR3 coding DNA: TGTGCCAGCAGCCAAGGAAGTTCGAGCAATCAGCCCCAGCATTTT. Protein product: CASSQGSSSNQPQHF.

This clonotype was seen many times. The genes are TRBV7-2 and TRBJ2-2; 13 bases line up with TRBD2. Trimming took 2 bases from V and 0 from J; bases not matched to a gene: 6. The CDR3 extends over 19 amino acids. In germline, CDR1 is SGHTA, CDR2 FQGNSA. The CDR3, as DNA: TGTGCCAGCAGCTTACCACGGACTAGCGGGAGCACGAACACCGGGGAGCTGTTTTTT. Translation gives CASSLPRTSGSTNTGELFF.

This clonotype appeared many times. The rearrangement joins TRBV20-1 to TRBJ1-1; no firm D call. CDR3 length equals 12 residues. With 2 bases removed from V and 4 bases from J, the gap between germline ends came to 8 bases. The V gene's germline CDR1 is DFQATT and CDR2 SNEGSKA (reference sequence). The CDR3 nucleotides read TGCAGTGCTAGACAGAAAGGCACTGAAGCTTTCTTT. The encoded protein is CSARQKGTEAFF.

The J gene is TRBJ2-1, the V gene TRBV29-1, with D maybe TRBD2 (5 bases). Between the trimmed V and J ends, which lost 8 bases and 4 bases, there was a span of 12 bases. Germline V gene data show CDR1 as SQVTM and CDR2 as ANQGSEA. The CDR3 length is 12 residues. In nucleotides, the CDR3 is TGCAGCCTCAAAGGCGGGTACAATGAGCAGTTCTTC. Translating gives CSLKGGYNEQFF.

This clonotype was detected many times. The CDR3 loop reads CASSYSTSGSYNEQFF. CDR3 sequence (DNA): TGTGCCAGCAGCTATTCGACTAGCGGGTCCTACAATGAGCAGTTCTTC. The chain joins TRBV6-4 to TRBJ2-1; the match to TRBD2 covers 10 bases. With 6 bases clipped from V and 1 base from J, the junction kept 6 bases outside the gene matches. This CDR3 is 16 amino acids long. Germline V gene sequence: CDR1 MRHNA, CDR2 SNTAGT.

In its sample, this clonotype was seen many times. The V and J genes are TRBV5-4 and TRBJ2-7, with 9 positions matching TRBD2. The CDR3 is made up of 14 amino acids. With 5 bases clipped from V and 3 bases from J, the junction kept 6 bases outside the gene matches. CDR1 and CDR2 (germline): SGHNT, YYREEE (reference sequence). Here the CDR3 reads CASRPRLADYEQYF. As DNA, the CDR3 is TGTGCCAGCAGACCGAGACTAGCGGACTACGAGCAGTACTTC.

This clonotype was counted at least ten times. The rearrangement uses TRBV20-1 and TRBJ1-6; a possible D gene is TRBD1 (5 bases). This CDR3 comprises 14 residues. V was pared by 6 bases and J by 8 bases, with 17 bases between. Germline V gene lookup returns CDR1 DFQATT and CDR2 SNEGSKA (reference sequence). The CDR3 bases are TGCAGTGCCGCGGGGGACGGCGACTATTCACCCCTCCACTTT. Protein sequence: CSAAGDGDYSPLHF.

There are many counts of this clonotype. Here the CDR3 DNA reads TGTGCCAGCAGCTTAGTAGCGAACTATGGCTACACCTTC. Amino acid sequence: CASSLVANYGYTF. This chain links TRBV7-9 with TRBJ1-2; D gene unclear. V was shortened by 1 base and J by 2 bases, with 5 bases between the two germline ends. Germline V lookup: CDR1 SEHNR, CDR2 FQNEAQ (reference sequence). CDR3 length equals 13 residues.

This clonotype showed up many times. This chain links TRBV29-1 with TRBJ1-1; perhaps TRBD1 as D (6 bases). V lost 6 bases, J lost 0 bases, and 11 bases lay in between. The CDR3 sequence is 13 residues long. From germline, CDR1 is SQVTM and CDR2 ANQGSEA. CDR3 region: CSVPGQLNTEAFF. The CDR3 coding sequence is TGCAGCGTCCCGGGACAATTGAACACTGAAGCTTTCTTT. Full variable domain (outside the CDR3, taken from reference TRBV29-1 and TRBJ1-1): SAVISQKPSRDICQRGTSLTIQCQVDSQVTMMFWYRQQPGQSLTLIATANQGSEATYESGFVIDKFPISRPNLTFSTLTVSNMSPEDSSIYLCSVPGQLNTEAFFGQGTRLTVV.

This clonotype was detected ten times or more. This chain links TRBV5-1 with TRBJ2-1; 9 bases align to TRBD2. Per the germline V gene, CDR1 is SGHRS and CDR2 is YFSETQ. The CDR3 contains 15 residues. V shed 4 bases, J shed 4 bases, and the junction held 6 bases outside the gene matches. The CDR3 DNA is TGCGCCAGCAGCGCCGGACTAGCGTCTTACAATGAGCAGTTCTTC. This codes for CASSAGLASYNEQFF.

In this sample, this clonotype turned up many times. V gene TRBV7-2 combines with J gene TRBJ2-1; perhaps TRBD1 as D (5 bases). The germline V gene encodes CDR1 SGHTA and CDR2 FQGNSA. V lost 7 bases and J lost 2, with 18 bases in between. This CDR3 region has 16 residues. As DNA, the CDR3 is TGTGCCAGCACATTCCAACCAGGGTTTGCCTACAATGAGCAGTTCTTC. Translation: CASTFQPGFAYNEQFF.

On this clonotype: This sequence may be a read error, since a much larger clone differs from it by one base. V gene TRBV29-1 combines with J gene TRBJ2-1; 8 bases line up with TRBD2. The CDR3 consists of 14 residues. The germline V gene has CDR1 SQVTM and CDR2 ANQGSEA. The CDR3 sequence is CSVNTGGLINDQFF. The CDR3 bases are TGCAGCGTTAATACGGGAGGGCTTATAAATGATCAGTTCTTC.

The table lists this clonotype with many counts. The chain couples TRBV6-1 to TRBJ1-5; D gene ambiguous. Trimming cost V 0 bases and J 14 bases, with 11 bases left between them. From germline, CDR1 is MNHNS and CDR2 SASEGT. This CDR3 comprises 12 residues. As DNA, the CDR3 is TGTGCCAGCAGTGAAGCGATCAGGATGAAGCATTTT. It specifies CASSEAIRMKHF.